This entry is about one TCR beta chain. Relative to the germline gene, one junction end is altered; a read error may explain this. No cell sorting was done before RNA was extracted from the tissue. This non-tumor lung sample came from over 3 cm beyond the tumor edge. Three rounds of nested PCR, following a modified ARM-PCR protocol, produced the TCRbeta library. TCRdb reanalysed the multiplex PCR reads using MiXCR and keeps one entry per CDR3 protein. There are about 110,000 distinct CDR3 sequences in the sample; about 65% occur only once, and 15% to 20% lies in the top ten. The data derive from a study of tumor and adjacent non-tumor tissue in lung cancer. Germline loops: CDR1 SGHNT, CDR2 YYREEE (reference sequence). CDR3 length: 17 amino acids.

This TCR was sampled from a man aged 55 to 70 with non-small cell lung cancer. Sequenced material: distant non-tumor lung tissue. The chain combines TRBV5-4 with TRBJ2-1, with D uncertain. CDR3 sequence: CASSTSAVGNRNNVQFF. CDR3 coding DNA: TGTGCCAGCAGCACCTCAGCAGTGGGAAATCGAAACAATGTGCAGTTCTTC.